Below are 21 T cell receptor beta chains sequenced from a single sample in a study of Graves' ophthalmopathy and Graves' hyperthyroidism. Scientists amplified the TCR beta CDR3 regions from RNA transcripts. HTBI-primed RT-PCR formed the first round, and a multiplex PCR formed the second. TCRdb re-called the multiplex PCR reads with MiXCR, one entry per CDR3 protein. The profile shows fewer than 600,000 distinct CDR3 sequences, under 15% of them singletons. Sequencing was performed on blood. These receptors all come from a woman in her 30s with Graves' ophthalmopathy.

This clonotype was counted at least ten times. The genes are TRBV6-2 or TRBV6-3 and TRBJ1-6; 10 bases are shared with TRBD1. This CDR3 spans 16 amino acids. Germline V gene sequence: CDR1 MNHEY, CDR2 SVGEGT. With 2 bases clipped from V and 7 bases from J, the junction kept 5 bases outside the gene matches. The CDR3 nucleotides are TGTGCCAGCAGTTACGACAGGGGGCGGCCGAATTCACCCCTCCACTTT. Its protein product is CASSYDRGRPNSPLHF.

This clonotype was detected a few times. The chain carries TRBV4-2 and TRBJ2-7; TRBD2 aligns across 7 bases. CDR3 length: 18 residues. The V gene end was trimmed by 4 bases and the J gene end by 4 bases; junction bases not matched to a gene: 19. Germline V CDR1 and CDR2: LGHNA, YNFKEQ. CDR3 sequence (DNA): TGTGCCAGCAGCCTATCGGAAACGGGACTAACGGGAGTATACGAGCAGTACTTC. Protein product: CASSLSETGLTGVYEQYF.

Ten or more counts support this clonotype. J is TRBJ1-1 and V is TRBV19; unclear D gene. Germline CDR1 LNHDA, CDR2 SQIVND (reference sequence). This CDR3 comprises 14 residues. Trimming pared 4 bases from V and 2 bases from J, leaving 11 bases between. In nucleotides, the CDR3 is TGTGCCAGTAGTACCGTCGGAGGAAACACTGAAGCTTTCTTT. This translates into CASSTVGGNTEAFF.

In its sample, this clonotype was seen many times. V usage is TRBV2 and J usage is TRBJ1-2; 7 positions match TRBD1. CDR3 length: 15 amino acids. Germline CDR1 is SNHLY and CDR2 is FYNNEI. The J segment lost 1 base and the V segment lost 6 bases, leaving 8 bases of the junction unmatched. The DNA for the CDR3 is TGTGCCAGCAGGGATACAGGGGCCCTTAACTATGGCTACACCTTC. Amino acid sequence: CASRDTGALNYGYTF.

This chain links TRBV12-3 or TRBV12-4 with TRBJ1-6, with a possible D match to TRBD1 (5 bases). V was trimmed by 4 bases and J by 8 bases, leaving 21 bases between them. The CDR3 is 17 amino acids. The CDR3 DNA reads TGTGCCAGCAGTTCCTATTTGTGGGGCGTCGGGTATTCACCCCTCCACTTT. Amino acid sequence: CASSSYLWGVGYSPLHF.

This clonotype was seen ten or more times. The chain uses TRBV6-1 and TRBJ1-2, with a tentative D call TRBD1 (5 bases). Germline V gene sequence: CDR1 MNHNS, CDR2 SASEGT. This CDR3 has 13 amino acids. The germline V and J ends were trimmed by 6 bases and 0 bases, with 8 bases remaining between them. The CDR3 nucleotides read TGTGCCAGCAGGGGAGGGGCTAACTATGGCTACACCTTC. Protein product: CASRGGANYGYTF.

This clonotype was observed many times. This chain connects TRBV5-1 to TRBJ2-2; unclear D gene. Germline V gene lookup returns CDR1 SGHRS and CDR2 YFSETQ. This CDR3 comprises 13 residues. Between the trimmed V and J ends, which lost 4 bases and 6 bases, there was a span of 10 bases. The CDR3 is CASSPSVAGELFF. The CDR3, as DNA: TGCGCCAGCAGCCCCTCGGTGGCCGGGGAGCTGTTTTTT.

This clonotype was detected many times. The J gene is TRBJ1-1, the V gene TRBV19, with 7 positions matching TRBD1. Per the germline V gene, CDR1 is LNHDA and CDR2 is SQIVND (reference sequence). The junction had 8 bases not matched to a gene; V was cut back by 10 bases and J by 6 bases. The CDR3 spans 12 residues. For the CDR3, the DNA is TGTGCCACCTCGACAGGGTCCCCTGAAGCTTTCTTT. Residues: CATSTGSPEAFF.

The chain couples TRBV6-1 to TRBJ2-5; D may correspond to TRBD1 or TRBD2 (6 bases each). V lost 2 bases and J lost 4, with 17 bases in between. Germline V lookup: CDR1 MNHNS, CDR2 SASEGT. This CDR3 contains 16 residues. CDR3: CASSEPLGGRGETQYF. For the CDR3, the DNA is TGTGCCAGCAGTGAACCCTTAGGGGGGCGCGGAGAGACCCAGTACTTC.

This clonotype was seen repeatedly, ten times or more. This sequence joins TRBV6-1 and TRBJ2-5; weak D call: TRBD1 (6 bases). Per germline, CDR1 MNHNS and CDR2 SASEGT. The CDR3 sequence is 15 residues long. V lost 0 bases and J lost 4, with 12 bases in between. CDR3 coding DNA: TGTGCCAGCAGTGAAGCGCTGGGGGCGGGAGAGACCCAGTACTTC. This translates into CASSEALGAGETQYF.

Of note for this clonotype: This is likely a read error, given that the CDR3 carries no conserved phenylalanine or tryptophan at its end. The CDR3: CASGLSRNTEAFV. The CDR3 DNA follows: TGTGCCAGCGGTTTATCAAGGAACACTGAAGCTTTCGTT. The chain uses TRBV28 and TRBJ1-1; D ambiguous. The length of the CDR3 is 13 residues. The germline V gene has CDR1 MDHEN and CDR2 SYDVKM.

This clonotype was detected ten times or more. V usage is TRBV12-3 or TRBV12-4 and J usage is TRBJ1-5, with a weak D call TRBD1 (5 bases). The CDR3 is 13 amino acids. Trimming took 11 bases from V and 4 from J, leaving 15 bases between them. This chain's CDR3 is CACASGWNQPQHF. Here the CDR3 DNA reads TGTGCCTGCGCTTCAGGGTGGAATCAGCCCCAGCATTTT.

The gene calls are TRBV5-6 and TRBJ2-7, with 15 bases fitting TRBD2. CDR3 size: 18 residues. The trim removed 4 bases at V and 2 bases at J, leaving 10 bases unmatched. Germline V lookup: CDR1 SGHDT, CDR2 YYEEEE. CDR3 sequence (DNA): TGTGCCAGCAGCGACGGACTAGCGGGGGGGCCCCCTCCCTACGAGCAGTACTTC. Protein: CASSDGLAGGPPPYEQYF.

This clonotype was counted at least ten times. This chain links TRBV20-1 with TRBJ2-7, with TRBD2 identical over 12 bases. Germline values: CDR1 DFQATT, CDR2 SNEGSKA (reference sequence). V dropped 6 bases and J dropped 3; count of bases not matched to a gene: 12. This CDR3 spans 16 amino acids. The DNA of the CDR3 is TGCAGTGCCCAAGAGACTAGCGGGAGTGGGTTCTACGAGCAGTACTTC. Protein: CSAQETSGSGFYEQYF.

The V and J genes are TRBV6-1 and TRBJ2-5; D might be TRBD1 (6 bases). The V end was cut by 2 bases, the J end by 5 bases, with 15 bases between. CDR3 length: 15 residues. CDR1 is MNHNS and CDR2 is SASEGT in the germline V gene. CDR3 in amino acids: CASSELRDIIETQYF. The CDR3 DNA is TGTGCCAGCAGTGAACTCCGGGACATCATTGAGACCCAGTACTTC.

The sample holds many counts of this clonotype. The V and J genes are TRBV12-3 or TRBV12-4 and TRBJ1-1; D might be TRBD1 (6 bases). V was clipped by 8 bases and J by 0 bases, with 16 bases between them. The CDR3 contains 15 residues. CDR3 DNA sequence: TGTGCCAGCCTCCTGGGCGGGACACTGAACACTGAAGCTTTCTTT. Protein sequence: CASLLGGTLNTEAFF.

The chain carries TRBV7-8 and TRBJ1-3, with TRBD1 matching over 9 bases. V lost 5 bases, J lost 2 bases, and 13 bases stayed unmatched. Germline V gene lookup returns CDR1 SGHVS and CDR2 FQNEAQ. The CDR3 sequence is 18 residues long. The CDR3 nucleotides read TGTGCCAGCAGCCGACGGACAGGGGCGACGACCGCTGGAAACACCATATATTTT. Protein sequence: CASSRRTGATTAGNTIYF. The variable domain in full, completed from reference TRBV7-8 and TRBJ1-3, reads GAGVSQSPRYKVAKRGQDVALRCDPISGHVSLFWYQQALGQGPEFLTYFQNEAQLDKSGLPSDRFFAERPEGSVSTLKIQRTQQEDSAVYLCASSRRTGATTAGNTIYFGEGSWLTVV.

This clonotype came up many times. CDR3 loop: CASSRSGSGNTEAFF. The CDR3, as DNA: TGCGCCAGCAGCCGGTCGGGGTCTGGGAACACTGAAGCTTTCTTT. V and J are TRBV5-1 and TRBJ1-1, with D uncertain. From germline, CDR1 is SGHRS and CDR2 YFSETQ. Trimming pared 4 bases from V and 1 base from J, leaving 14 bases between. CDR3 size: 15 residues.

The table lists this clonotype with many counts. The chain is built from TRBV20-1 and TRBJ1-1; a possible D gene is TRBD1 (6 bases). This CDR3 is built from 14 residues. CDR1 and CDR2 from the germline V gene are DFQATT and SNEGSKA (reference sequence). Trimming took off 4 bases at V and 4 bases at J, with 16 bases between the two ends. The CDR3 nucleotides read TGCAGTGCTAACCCGACAGGTTTGGGCACTGAAGCTTTCTTT. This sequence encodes CSANPTGLGTEAFF.

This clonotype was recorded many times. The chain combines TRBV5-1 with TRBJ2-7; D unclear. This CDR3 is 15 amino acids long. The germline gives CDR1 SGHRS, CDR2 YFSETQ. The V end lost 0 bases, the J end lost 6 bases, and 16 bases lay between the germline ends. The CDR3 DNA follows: TGCGCCAGCAGCTTGGCCGAGGTTGGGCACCGCGAGCAGTACTTC. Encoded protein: CASSLAEVGHREQYF.

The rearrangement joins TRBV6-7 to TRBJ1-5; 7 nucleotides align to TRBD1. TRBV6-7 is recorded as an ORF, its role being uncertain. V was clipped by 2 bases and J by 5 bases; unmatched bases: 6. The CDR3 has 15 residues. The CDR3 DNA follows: TGTGCCAGCAGTTACGGACAGGAATGGGATCAGCCCCAGCATTTT. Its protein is CASSYGQEWDQPQHF.